A selection of T cell receptor beta chains follows, all from one sample in a study of shared clonotypes between healthy human individuals. TCRdb's copy holds only in-frame clones and misses some; the assay was immunoSEQ multiplex PCR. The sample contains 470,000 or so clones, about 85% of which appear only once. Sequenced material: PBMCs. The receptors were gathered from a woman in her 40s in good health. Some clones in this sample may be carry-over from other donors' samples. Each CDR3 is given with its conserved first and last residue. The D gene is left open where the match is weak. Clone sizes are given selectively: once, few, many, or a class where the clone is expanded.

v_gene	j_gene	abundance	d_gene	CDR3aa	CDR3nt
TRBV7-3	TRBJ2-7	.	.	CASSLGVRYEQYF	TGTGCCAGCAGCTTAGGGGTGCGCTACGAGCAGTACTTC
TRBV9	TRBJ2-7	.	.	CASSASGDPSYEQYF	TGTGCCAGCAGCGCGTCCGGGGACCCCTCCTACGAGCAGTACTTC
TRBV29-1	TRBJ2-7	.	.	CSAISGDSYEQYF	TGCAGCGCCATAAGTGGTGACTCCTACGAGCAGTACTTC
TRBV5-1	TRBJ2-5	.	.	CASSWDLEETQYF	TGCGCCAGCAGCTGGGACTTAGAAGAGACCCAGTACTTC
TRBV2	TRBJ2-7	.	TRBD2	CASSGLGGSYEQYF	TGTGCCAGCAGTGGTTTGGGGGGGTCCTACGAGCAGTACTTC
TRBV6-1	TRBJ1-1	.	TRBD1	CASSESRGGTEAFF	TGTGCCAGCAGTGAATCTAGAGGGGGCACAGAAGCTTTCTTT
TRBV28	TRBJ2-7	.	.	CASTKPGGVYEQYF	TGTGCCAGCACCAAACCGGGCGGGGTCTACGAGCAGTACTTC
TRBV21-1	TRBJ2-2	.	.	CASSKVMASSGELFF	TGTGCCAGCAGCAAAGTCATGGCATCCAGCGGGGAGCTGTTTTTT
TRBV6-4	TRBJ1-2	.	TRBD1	CASRKTGGTGYTF	TGTGCCAGCAGGAAAACAGGGGGTACTGGCTACACCTTC
TRBV11-1	TRBJ2-1	.	.	CASSRGVGPEQFF	TGTGCCAGCAGCCGCGGCGTGGGGCCCGAGCAGTTCTTC
TRBV7-3	TRBJ2-2	few	.	CASSYDWTPNTGELFF	TGTGCCAGCAGCTACGATTGGACTCCGAACACCGGGGAGCTGTTTTTT
TRBV28	TRBJ1-2	.	.	CASTRSNYGYTF	TGTGCCAGCACCAGGTCTAACTATGGCTACACCTTC
TRBV7-9	TRBJ1-4	.	.	CASSPLQASTNEKLFF	TGTGCCAGCAGCCCCCTACAAGCGTCAACTAATGAAAAACTGTTTTTT
TRBV6-5	TRBJ2-7	.	.	CASSVAGGSYEQYF	TGTGCCAGCAGTGTCGCCGGGGGCTCCTACGAGCAGTACTTC
TRBV5-6	TRBJ2-1	once	.	CASSSPGSAYNEQFF	TGTGCCAGCAGCTCACCGGGGTCTGCCTACAATGAGCAGTTCTTC
TRBV15	TRBJ1-4	once	.	CATSRGRLNEKLFF	TGTGCCACCAGCAGGGGCCGCCTTAATGAAAAACTGTTTTTT
TRBV15	TRBJ2-7	many	.	CATSRLLGPGDEQYF	TGTGCCACCAGCAGACTACTAGGTCCAGGGGACGAGCAGTACTTC
TRBV29-1	TRBJ1-1	few	.	CSVEDVGNTEAFF	TGCAGCGTTGAAGATGTGGGGAACACTGAAGCTTTCTTT
TRBV11-3	TRBJ2-3	.	.	CASSPGLVPTDTQYF	TGTGCCAGCAGCCCCGGGCTGGTCCCCACAGATACGCAGTATTTT
TRBV25-1	TRBJ2-7	.	TRBD1	CASSDQGDRGTYEQYF	TGTGCCAGCAGTGATCAGGGCGACAGGGGGACCTACGAGCAGTACTTC
TRBV2	TRBJ2-7	.	.	CASTSDQRNYEQYF	TGTGCCAGCACCAGCGACCAAAGAAACTACGAGCAGTACTTC
TRBV5-1	TRBJ2-6	many	.	CASSLIGSGANVLTF	TGCGCCAGCAGCTTGATAGGCTCTGGGGCCAACGTCCTGACTTTC
TRBV25-1	TRBJ2-7	.	.	CASSEEVGSYEQYF	TGTGCCAGCAGTGAAGAGGTAGGAAGCTACGAGCAGTACTTC
TRBV5-3	TRBJ1-2	.	.	CAGDSYGYTF	TGTGCCGGTGACTCATATGGCTACACCTTC
TRBV18	TRBJ2-3	.	.	CASSPGPTTDTQYF	TGTGCCAGCTCACCAGGACCTACGACAGATACGCAGTATTTT
TRBV6-5	TRBJ1-2	.	.	CASRETGFGYTF	TGTGCCAGCAGGGAAACAGGGTTTGGCTACACCTTC
TRBV18	TRBJ2-7	.	TRBD1	CASSPGQGNEQYF	TGTGCCAGCTCACCTGGACAGGGGAACGAGCAGTACTTC
TRBV9	TRBJ2-1	.	.	CASSPNGGINEQFF	TGTGCCAGCAGCCCCAATGGAGGGATCAATGAGCAGTTCTTC
TRBV10-3	TRBJ1-4	once	.	CAIGGLDEKLFF	TGTGCCATCGGGGGTTTGGATGAAAAACTGTTTTTT
TRBV7-2	TRBJ2-7	.	TRBD1	CASSLRTGYEQYF	TGTGCCAGCAGCTTAAGGACAGGCTACGAGCAGTACTTC
TRBV28	TRBJ1-4	.	TRBD1	CASSPEKQGEKLFF	TGTGCCAGCAGTCCAGAAAAACAGGGGGAAAAACTGTTTTTT
TRBV5-1	TRBJ2-3	.	.	CASSLRPQVTDTQYF	TGCGCCAGCAGCTTGAGGCCACAGGTGACAGATACGCAGTATTTT
TRBV5-6	TRBJ2-3	.	TRBD1	CASSHPETGTDTQYF	TGTGCCAGCAGCCACCCGGAGACAGGGACAGATACGCAGTATTTT
TRBV9	TRBJ2-7	.	.	CASSVGGTRAYEQYF	TGTGCCAGCAGCGTAGGAGGGACGCGAGCCTACGAGCAGTACTTC
TRBV9	TRBJ2-5	.	TRBD1	CASSPPGQGAVVETQYF	TGTGCCAGCAGCCCTCCCGGACAGGGGGCTGTGGTGGAGACCCAGTACTTC
TRBV4-2	TRBJ1-2	.	.	CASSQDVGGGYTF	TGTGCCAGCAGCCAAGATGTTGGGGGCGGCTACACCTTC